Below, one TCR beta chain is given with its context. CDR1 and CDR2 (germline): MDHEN, SYDVKM. The CDR3 extends over 13 amino acids. Trimming took 4 bases from V and 7 from J, leaving 11 bases between them. The entry originates in a study of technical replicates of blood from a few donors. The assay was immunoSEQ multiplex PCR, and TCRdb's table has in-frame clones only and misses some. The profile shows about 100,000 clones, approximately 95% of them singletons. The TCR comes from a human donor in good health. This chain uses TRBV28 with TRBJ1-5; possibly TRBD1 for D (5 bases). Sequencing used T cells isolated from PBMCs. The CDR3 region is CASSSGLGQPQHF. The CDR3 coding sequence is TGTGCCAGCAGTTCAGGGTTGGGCCAGCCCCAGCATTTT.